The 22 T cell receptor beta chains in this list originate from one sample, sequenced in a study of shared clonotypes between healthy human individuals. TCRdb's copy holds only in-frame clones and misses some; the assay was immunoSEQ multiplex PCR. This table has hundreds of thousands of clones, approximately 95% appearing once. Sequencing used naive CD4+ T cells sorted from blood. Indicated subset: CD45RA+ positively selected. The receptors come from a young woman in good health.

V is TRBV7-9 and J is TRBJ2-7, with TRBD1 matching 9 bases. Per germline, CDR1 SEHNR and CDR2 FQNEAQ (reference sequence). J gave up 6 bases and V 5 bases, and 11 bases lay outside the gene matches. The CDR3 loop spans 15 amino acids. The CDR3 protein is CASSPTGGSLVEQYF. CDR3 DNA sequence: TGTGCCAGCAGCCCCACAGGGGGCTCGCTGGTCGAGCAGTACTTC.

This clone showed up just once. This rearrangement joins TRBV6-1 to TRBJ1-1; D gene unclear. Trimming cost V 4 bases and J 4 bases, with 13 bases left between them. The CDR3 loop spans 14 amino acids. Germline V gene data show CDR1 as MNHNS and CDR2 as SASEGT. The CDR3 region is CASSVGRLGTEAFF. DNA of the CDR3: TGTGCCAGCAGTGTGGGTCGTCTAGGCACTGAAGCTTTCTTT.

This clone was found once. The V and J genes are TRBV29-1 and TRBJ2-1, with D tentatively TRBD2 (6 bases). The CDR3 sequence is 15 residues long. Germline V gene data show CDR1 as SQVTM and CDR2 as ANQGSEA. V gave up 3 bases and J gave up 4 bases, with 16 bases separating them. The CDR3 reads CSVEGLRDKYNEQFF. The CDR3, as DNA: TGCAGCGTTGAGGGTTTGCGGGATAAATACAATGAGCAGTTCTTC.

The V and J genes are TRBV18 and TRBJ2-2, with 9 bases aligning to TRBD1. The CDR3 runs 15 residues. CDR1 is KGHSH, CDR2 LQKENI, per germline. The trim removed 5 bases at V and 6 bases at J, leaving 7 bases unmatched. This CDR3 reads CASSEPGTGSGELFF. The CDR3 region has the DNA TGTGCCAGCTCAGAGCCCGGGACAGGGTCCGGGGAGCTGTTTTTT.

This clone was observed a single time. This rearrangement joins TRBV7-6 to TRBJ2-7, with 9 bases aligning to TRBD1. Trimming cost V 4 bases and J 7 bases; bases outside gene matches: 14. Germline loops: CDR1 SGHVS, CDR2 FNYEAQ. This CDR3 comprises 16 residues. Written as DNA, the CDR3 is TGTGCCAGCAGCTCAACCGGATCCGGGACAGGGTTTGAGCAGTACTTC. This sequence encodes CASSSTGSGTGFEQYF.

The chain couples TRBV6-5 to TRBJ2-2, with a tentative D call TRBD2 (5 bases). The CDR3 consists of 15 residues. CDR1 MNHEY and CDR2 SVGAGI come from the germline V gene. Between the trimmed V and J ends, which lost 5 bases and 4 bases, there was a span of 14 bases. The CDR3 protein is CASSLTPRGTGELFF. The CDR3 DNA reads as TGTGCCAGCAGTCTCACACCCCGGGGCACCGGGGAGCTGTTTTTT.

V and J are TRBV5-1 and TRBJ2-7; D is tentatively TRBD1 or TRBD2 (5 bases each). The CDR3 contains 15 residues. The germline gives CDR1 SGHRS, CDR2 YFSETQ. With 0 bases removed from V and 3 bases from J, the gap between germline ends came to 13 bases. CDR3: CASSLGGTSFYEQYF. CDR3 DNA sequence: TGCGCCAGCAGCTTGGGTGGGACGAGCTTCTACGAGCAGTACTTC.

The V and J genes are TRBV18 and TRBJ2-1, with a possible D match to TRBD2 (6 bases). Germline V gene lookup returns CDR1 KGHSH and CDR2 LQKENI. CDR3 size: 14 residues. The V and J ends lost 0 bases and 8 bases respectively, with 11 bases between them. The CDR3 is CASSPPSVADEQFF. In nucleotides, the CDR3 is TGTGCCAGCTCACCACCGTCCGTAGCGGATGAGCAGTTCTTC.

The V call is TRBV2, the J call TRBJ2-1; 15 nucleotides line up with TRBD2. Germline V gene data show CDR1 as SNHLY and CDR2 as FYNNEI. The V and J ends lost 7 bases and 0 bases, in that order; junction bases with no gene match: 7. CDR3 length: 18 amino acids. This chain's CDR3 is CASMGTSGRIISYNEQFF. The CDR3, as DNA: TGTGCCAGCATGGGGACTAGCGGGAGGATCATCTCCTACAATGAGCAGTTCTTC.

Note on this clone: Other DNA sequences within the sample encode an identical CDR3. This chain uses TRBV19 with TRBJ1-5; D not resolved. CDR1 and CDR2 from the germline V gene are LNHDA and SQIVND (reference sequence). V lost 3 bases and J 3 bases, leaving 3 bases between the germline ends. The CDR3 is 12 amino acids. The CDR3 DNA follows: TGTGCCAGTAGTATCCCCAATCAGCCCCAGCATTTT. This translates into CASSIPNQPQHF.

This clone was observed a handful of times. The rearrangement joins TRBV19 to TRBJ1-5; unclear D gene. V shed 8 bases and J shed 6 bases, with 14 bases lying between them. Looked up from germline, CDR1 is LNHDA and CDR2 is SQIVND (reference sequence). The CDR3 is 13 amino acids. CDR3 bases: TGTGCCAGTGGAATAGTGTCGCGTCAGCCCCAGCATTTT. This codes for CASGIVSRQPQHF.

The chain links TRBV21-1 to TRBJ1-5. TRBV21-1 is deemed a pseudogene. The CDR3 covers 16 residues. CDR3 nucleotide sequence: TGTGCCAGCAGCAATACGGGGTGGGAGAGCAATCAGCCCCAGCATTTT. Its translation: CASSNTGWESNQPQHF.

J is TRBJ1-2 and V is TRBV21-1. TRBV21-1 is a pseudogene segment. The CDR3 is 12 amino acids. The CDR3 DNA reads as TGTGCCAACCCCCCCCGGGACGTAAGCTACACCTTC. Residues: CANPPRDVSYTF.

The rearrangement uses TRBV18 and TRBJ2-1, with a tentative D call TRBD2 (5 bases). This CDR3 has 13 amino acids. Trimming pared 3 bases from V and 5 bases from J, leaving 8 bases between. In germline, CDR1 is KGHSH, CDR2 LQKENI. The CDR3 is CASSPRDNNEQFF. The CDR3 coding sequence is TGTGCCAGCTCACCTCGGGATAACAATGAGCAGTTCTTC.

This sequence joins TRBV18 and TRBJ2-2; no definite D call. The germline V and J ends were trimmed by 3 bases and 2 bases, with 13 bases remaining between them. This CDR3 has 16 amino acids. In germline, CDR1 is KGHSH, CDR2 LQKENI. The CDR3 nucleotides are TGTGCCAGCTCACCTAGGACGGACCCAAACACCGGGGAGCTGTTTTTT. Encoded protein: CASSPRTDPNTGELFF.

Concerning this clone: In the same sample, other DNA sequences code for this CDR3. V gene TRBV19 combines with J gene TRBJ2-3; no clear D. V shed 3 bases and J shed 6 bases, with 4 bases lying between them. The CDR3 is 11 residues long. Germline loops: CDR1 LNHDA, CDR2 SQIVND (reference sequence). CDR3 residues: CASSIGDTQYF. The CDR3, as DNA: TGTGCCAGTAGTATCGGTGATACGCAGTATTTT.

This rearrangement joins TRBV5-4 to TRBJ2-6; D gene uncertain. The CDR3 loop spans 17 amino acids. V was clipped by 3 bases and J by 0 bases, with 13 bases between them. The germline CDR1 and CDR2 sequences are SGHNT and YYREEE (reference sequence). CDR3 residues: CASSSAGPTSGANVLTF. The CDR3 DNA reads TGTGCCAGCAGCTCGGCCGGGCCGACCTCTGGGGCCAACGTCCTGACTTTC.

This chain links TRBV28 with TRBJ2-5; D is perhaps TRBD2 (5 bases). The better agreement between TRBJ2-7 and the DNA end casts doubt on the J call. The CDR3 has 18 residues. CDR1 and CDR2 from the germline V gene are MDHEN and SYDVKM. CDR3 in amino acids: CASSFKAKADGGSYEQYF. CDR3 nucleotides: TGTGCCAGCAGTTTTAAGGCGAAGGCCGATGGCGGGTCCTACGAGCAGTACTTC.

The CDR3 DNA sequence: TGTGCCAGCAGTGGACTAGCTCGCGAGCAGTACTTC. As protein: CASSGLAREQYF. V gene TRBV6-4 combines with J gene TRBJ2-7; TRBD2 matches at 7 bases. J lost 6 bases, V lost 4 bases, and 3 bases had no gene match. CDR1 is MRHNA and CDR2 is SNTAGT in the germline V gene. The CDR3 contains 12 residues.

The chain links TRBV18 to TRBJ1-2; 9 bases agree with TRBD1. The J segment lost 6 bases and the V segment lost 5 bases, leaving 7 bases of the junction unmatched. CDR1 KGHSH and CDR2 LQKENI come from the germline V gene. The CDR3 consists of 14 residues. The CDR3 DNA reads as TGTGCCAGCTCAACCCGGGACAGGGTGGATGGCTACACCTTC. Protein: CASSTRDRVDGYTF.

This clone was seen just once. The chain combines TRBV6-6 with TRBJ2-5; TRBD2 might be the D (5 bases). V was shortened by 8 bases and J by 2 bases, with 15 bases between the two germline ends. The CDR3 covers 14 residues. The germline gives CDR1 MNHNY, CDR2 SVGAGI (reference sequence). The DNA of the CDR3 is TGTGCCAGCGGAGGTATCGTATGGCAAGAGACCCAGTACTTC. Its protein is CASGGIVWQETQYF.

The chain has TRBV19 and TRBJ1-2, with 7 nucleotides matching TRBD1. The length of the CDR3 is 13 residues. Germline V gene sequence: CDR1 LNHDA, CDR2 SQIVND (reference sequence). V trimming: 3 bases; J trimming: 9 bases; junction bases outside the gene matches: 7. CDR3 DNA sequence: TGTGCCAGTAGTATCCCCGACAGGGCAAGCTACACCTTC. Protein sequence: CASSIPDRASYTF.